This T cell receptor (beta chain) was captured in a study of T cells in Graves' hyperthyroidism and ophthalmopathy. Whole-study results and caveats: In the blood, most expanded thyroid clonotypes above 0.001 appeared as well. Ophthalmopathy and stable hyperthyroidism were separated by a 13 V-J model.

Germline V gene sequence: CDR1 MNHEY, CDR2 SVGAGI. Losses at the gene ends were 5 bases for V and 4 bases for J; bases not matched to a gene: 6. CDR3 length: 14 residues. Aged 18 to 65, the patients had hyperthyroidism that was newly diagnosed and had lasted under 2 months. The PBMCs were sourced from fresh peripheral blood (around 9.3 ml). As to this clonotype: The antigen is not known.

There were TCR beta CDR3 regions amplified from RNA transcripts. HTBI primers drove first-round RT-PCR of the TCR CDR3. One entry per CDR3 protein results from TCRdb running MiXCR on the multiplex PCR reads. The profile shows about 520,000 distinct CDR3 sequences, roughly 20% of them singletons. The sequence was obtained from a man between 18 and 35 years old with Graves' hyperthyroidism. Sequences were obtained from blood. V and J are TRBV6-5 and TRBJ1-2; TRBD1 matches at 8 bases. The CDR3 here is CASSNQGAGYGYTF. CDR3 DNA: TGTGCCAGCAGTAACCAGGGGGCGGGCTATGGCTACACCTTC.